A selection of T cell receptor beta chains follows, all from one sample in a study of OX40 agonist ivuxolimab in advanced cancers. Here immunoSEQ multiplex PCR was the method, and the copy in TCRdb shows in-frame clones only, minus some. The table has 65,000 to 100,000 clones, around 88% seen once. The sample here was CD4+ or CD8+ T cells sorted from blood, taken in a trial of the OX40 agonist ivuxolimab. These TCRs come from an adult with an advanced solid tumor such as melanoma, head and neck, liver or kidney cancer. Both conserved end residues are part of each CDR3. Fields, in order: CDR3 DNA, CDR3 protein, clone size, CDR3 length, D gene, V gene, J gene. A D gene is named only where the DNA matches it firmly. Some rows mark clone size as missing; the rest say once, few, many or name a class of expanded clone.

cdr3_nt: TGTGCCAGCAGCTTAAATCGGGAGGCCTTCAATGAGCAGTTCTTC; cdr3_aa: CASSLNREAFNEQFF; clone_size: .; cdr3_length: 15; d_call: TRBD2; v_call: TRBV7-3; j_call: TRBJ2-1
cdr3_nt: TGTGCCAGCAGGACCGGGACAGGAACCGGGGAGCTGTTTTTT; cdr3_aa: CASRTGTGTGELFF; clone_size: once; cdr3_length: 14; d_call: TRBD1; v_call: TRBV28; j_call: TRBJ2-2
cdr3_nt: TGTGCCAGCGCTGTTAGCGGGAAAGATACGCAGTATTTT; cdr3_aa: CASAVSGKDTQYF; clone_size: .; cdr3_length: 13; d_call: TRBD2; v_call: TRBV11-2; j_call: TRBJ2-3
cdr3_nt: TGTGCCAGCAGCTCCGTCCCCTTGAGCGAGCAGTACTTC; cdr3_aa: CASSSVPLSEQYF; clone_size: .; cdr3_length: 13; d_call: .; v_call: TRBV7-2; j_call: TRBJ2-7
cdr3_nt: TGTGCCAGCAGCCCTCGGGAAAGGGGAGCTAACTATGGCTACACCTTC; cdr3_aa: CASSPRERGANYGYTF; clone_size: .; cdr3_length: 16; d_call: .; v_call: TRBV4-2; j_call: TRBJ1-2
cdr3_nt: TGTGCCAGCAGCTCGGGACTAGCGGGAGGGCAGAGGCAAGAGACCCAGTACTTC; cdr3_aa: CASSSGLAGGQRQETQYF; clone_size: .; cdr3_length: 18; d_call: TRBD2; v_call: TRBV7-2; j_call: TRBJ2-5
cdr3_nt: TGTGCCAGCAGCACGACTAGCGGGAGGCACAATGAGCAGTTCTTC; cdr3_aa: CASSTTSGRHNEQFF; clone_size: .; cdr3_length: 15; d_call: TRBD2; v_call: TRBV5-4; j_call: TRBJ2-1
cdr3_nt: TGCGCCAGCAGCCCAAGTTTCCTCAGTCCTAACTATGGCTACACCTTC; cdr3_aa: CASSPSFLSPNYGYTF; clone_size: .; cdr3_length: 16; d_call: .; v_call: TRBV4-3; j_call: TRBJ1-2
cdr3_nt: TGCACCAGCAGCCAACCTGCAGTAACCTACGAGCAGTACTTC; cdr3_aa: CTSSQPAVTYEQYF; clone_size: .; cdr3_length: 14; d_call: .; v_call: TRBV1; j_call: TRBJ2-7
cdr3_nt: TGTGCCAGCAGCAGGACTAGCGGGATTGATAGGAATGAGCAGTTCTTC; cdr3_aa: CASSRTSGIDRNEQFF; clone_size: once; cdr3_length: 16; d_call: TRBD2; v_call: TRBV5-5; j_call: TRBJ2-1
cdr3_nt: TGTGCCAGCAGCTCACAGGGGAATGAAAAACTGTTTTTT; cdr3_aa: CASSSQGNEKLFF; clone_size: .; cdr3_length: 13; d_call: TRBD1; v_call: TRBV7-2; j_call: TRBJ1-4
cdr3_nt: TGTGCCAGCAGCGTAGAGCTAGGGGGCACCGGGGAGCTGTTTTTT; cdr3_aa: CASSVELGGTGELFF; clone_size: .; cdr3_length: 15; d_call: .; v_call: TRBV9; j_call: TRBJ2-2
cdr3_nt: TGTGCCAGCACGGCCGTTTCTACCGCCTATGGCTACACCTTC; cdr3_aa: CASTAVSTAYGYTF; clone_size: .; cdr3_length: 14; d_call: .; v_call: TRBV6-1; j_call: TRBJ1-2
cdr3_nt: TGTGCCAGCAGCTTTGGGGGTGACCTCGATACGCAGTATTTT; cdr3_aa: CASSFGGDLDTQYF; clone_size: .; cdr3_length: 14; d_call: .; v_call: TRBV11-3; j_call: TRBJ2-3
cdr3_nt: TGTGCCAGCAGCATTCCTGGCAGGACAGGGATCGAGCAGTACTTC; cdr3_aa: CASSIPGRTGIEQYF; clone_size: once; cdr3_length: 15; d_call: TRBD1; v_call: TRBV28; j_call: TRBJ2-7
cdr3_nt: TGTGCCACCCTTGAGGACGGACGCACAGATACGCAGTATTTT; cdr3_aa: CATLEDGRTDTQYF; clone_size: .; cdr3_length: 14; d_call: .; v_call: TRBV6-1; j_call: TRBJ2-3
cdr3_nt: TGTGCCAGCAGCAACAAGGCCCATTCTCTTAGCAATCAGCCCCAGCATTTT; cdr3_aa: CASSNKAHSLSNQPQHF; clone_size: .; cdr3_length: 17; d_call: .; v_call: TRBV5-8; j_call: TRBJ1-5
cdr3_nt: TGTGCCAGCAGCATACGCGGGGCGAGGGGAGAGACCCAGTACTTC; cdr3_aa: CASSIRGARGETQYF; clone_size: .; cdr3_length: 15; d_call: .; v_call: TRBV11-2; j_call: TRBJ2-5
cdr3_nt: TGTGCCAGCAGCCGACAGGGGATGAGCTCCTACGAGCAGTACTTC; cdr3_aa: CASSRQGMSSYEQYF; clone_size: .; cdr3_length: 15; d_call: TRBD1; v_call: TRBV27; j_call: TRBJ2-7
cdr3_nt: TGTGCCACCCAGAATAGCGGGACCCCCTACGAGCAGTACTTC; cdr3_aa: CATQNSGTPYEQYF; clone_size: .; cdr3_length: 14; d_call: TRBD2; v_call: TRBV27; j_call: TRBJ2-7
cdr3_nt: TGTGCCAGCAGCCCCGGGACTAGAATTGAGCAGTACTTC; cdr3_aa: CASSPGTRIEQYF; clone_size: .; cdr3_length: 13; d_call: TRBD2; v_call: TRBV5-4; j_call: TRBJ2-7
cdr3_nt: TGTGCCAGCAGGGATTGGGGAAGAAACATTCAGTACTTC; cdr3_aa: CASRDWGRNIQYF; clone_size: .; cdr3_length: 13; d_call: .; v_call: TRBV2; j_call: TRBJ2-4
cdr3_nt: TGTGCCAGCAGCTACGGGGAGACCCAGTACTTC; cdr3_aa: CASSYGETQYF; clone_size: .; cdr3_length: 11; d_call: .; v_call: TRBV5-4; j_call: TRBJ2-5
cdr3_nt: TGTGCCAGCAGGCCGGGACTAGCGACGCTCGAGCAGTACTTC; cdr3_aa: CASRPGLATLEQYF; clone_size: .; cdr3_length: 14; d_call: TRBD2; v_call: TRBV7-2; j_call: TRBJ2-7
cdr3_nt: TGCGCCAGCAGCTGGGTTGGACTAGCGGGCCCTTTTTACAATGAGCAGTTCTTC; cdr3_aa: CASSWVGLAGPFYNEQFF; clone_size: .; cdr3_length: 18; d_call: TRBD2; v_call: TRBV5-1; j_call: TRBJ2-1
cdr3_nt: TGTGCCAGCAGTGAACTGGGGACAGGGACTAACGAGCAGTACTTC; cdr3_aa: CASSELGTGTNEQYF; clone_size: .; cdr3_length: 15; d_call: TRBD1; v_call: TRBV2; j_call: TRBJ2-7
cdr3_nt: TGTGCCTCGGCGAGAGGTGCCAATGAGCAGTTCTTC; cdr3_aa: CASARGANEQFF; clone_size: .; cdr3_length: 12; d_call: .; v_call: TRBV7-9; j_call: TRBJ2-1
cdr3_nt: TGTGCCAGCAGTTTCCTCGGACAGGGGACGAATCAGCCCCAGCATTTT; cdr3_aa: CASSFLGQGTNQPQHF; clone_size: .; cdr3_length: 16; d_call: TRBD1; v_call: TRBV28; j_call: TRBJ1-5
cdr3_nt: TGCGCCAGCCAAGAAAGGGGGCCTGGGGCCAACGTCCTGACTTTC; cdr3_aa: CASQERGPGANVLTF; clone_size: .; cdr3_length: 15; d_call: TRBD1; v_call: TRBV5-1; j_call: TRBJ2-6
cdr3_nt: TGTGCCAGCAGCCGCGCCGGGGCGTACTACAATGAGCAGTTCTTC; cdr3_aa: CASSRAGAYYNEQFF; clone_size: .; cdr3_length: 15; d_call: .; v_call: TRBV28; j_call: TRBJ2-1
cdr3_nt: TGTGCCAGCAGTTTGGCACACTACGTCGGGCATGAGCAGTTCTTC; cdr3_aa: CASSLAHYVGHEQFF; clone_size: .; cdr3_length: 15; d_call: .; v_call: TRBV27; j_call: TRBJ2-1
cdr3_nt: TGTGCCAGCAGCCCCTCAGGGATTGGGCAGTACTTC; cdr3_aa: CASSPSGIGQYF; clone_size: .; cdr3_length: 12; d_call: .; v_call: TRBV14; j_call: TRBJ2-7
cdr3_nt: TGTGCCAGCAGTTTGTCGGGGAAGACAGATACGCAGTATTTT; cdr3_aa: CASSLSGKTDTQYF; clone_size: .; cdr3_length: 14; d_call: .; v_call: TRBV28; j_call: TRBJ2-3
cdr3_nt: TGTGCCAGCAGACGGGGTACTACTGGAAACACCATATATTTT; cdr3_aa: CASRRGTTGNTIYF; clone_size: .; cdr3_length: 14; d_call: .; v_call: TRBV6-5; j_call: TRBJ1-3
cdr3_nt: TGTGCCAGCAGTTTAGGGACAGGGGGCTGGGGTGAGCAGTTCTTC; cdr3_aa: CASSLGTGGWGEQFF; clone_size: .; cdr3_length: 15; d_call: TRBD1; v_call: TRBV28; j_call: TRBJ2-1
cdr3_nt: TGCAGCGTTGTCCGAAACTCTAAGAGCTCCTACAATGAGCAGTTCTTC; cdr3_aa: CSVVRNSKSSYNEQFF; clone_size: .; cdr3_length: 16; d_call: .; v_call: TRBV29-1; j_call: TRBJ2-1
cdr3_nt: TGTGCCAGCATATTGGACAGGAGCTCCTACAATGAGCAGTTCTTC; cdr3_aa: CASILDRSSYNEQFF; clone_size: .; cdr3_length: 15; d_call: TRBD1; v_call: TRBV6-1; j_call: TRBJ2-1
cdr3_nt: TGTGCCAGCAGCTCGCGAAACTCCGAGCAGTACTTC; cdr3_aa: CASSSRNSEQYF; clone_size: .; cdr3_length: 12; d_call: .; v_call: TRBV5-8; j_call: TRBJ2-7